The clone carrying this TCR beta chain was detected ten times or more. Its matching antigen is unknown. The data were obtained in a study of neurological immune-mediated disorders. General study results and limits: Multiple sclerosis was found to have the least TCR clonal expansion, below healthy controls, and HTLV-1-associated myelopathy the most. Private repertoires in all groups were suggested by the finding that expanded clones across subjects shared no CDR3 amino acid sequences.

Described time point: longitudinal time-point 2. 2 million unsorted PBMCs were stored in RNAlater at -80 °C before RNA extraction. The cDNA was generated by 5'RACE with 10-nucleotide random UMIs. Each CDR3 protein gets one entry after TCRdb re-called the 5' RACE reads with MiXCR. The table lists 70,000 to 95,000 distinct CDR3 sequences, around 14% of them singletons. CDR1 and CDR2 (germline): DFQATT, SNEGSKA (reference sequence). Trimming stripped 3 bases from V and 2 bases from J, with 12 bases between. This CDR3 contains 14 residues. The source of this sequence is a female donor with HTLV-1-associated myelopathy (HAM/TSP). The chain links TRBV20-1 to TRBJ2-3; no definite D call. Sequencing was carried out using PBMCs. The CDR3: CSASPYHLTDTQYF. The DNA of the CDR3 is TGCAGTGCTAGTCCCTACCACCTCACAGATACGCAGTATTTT.